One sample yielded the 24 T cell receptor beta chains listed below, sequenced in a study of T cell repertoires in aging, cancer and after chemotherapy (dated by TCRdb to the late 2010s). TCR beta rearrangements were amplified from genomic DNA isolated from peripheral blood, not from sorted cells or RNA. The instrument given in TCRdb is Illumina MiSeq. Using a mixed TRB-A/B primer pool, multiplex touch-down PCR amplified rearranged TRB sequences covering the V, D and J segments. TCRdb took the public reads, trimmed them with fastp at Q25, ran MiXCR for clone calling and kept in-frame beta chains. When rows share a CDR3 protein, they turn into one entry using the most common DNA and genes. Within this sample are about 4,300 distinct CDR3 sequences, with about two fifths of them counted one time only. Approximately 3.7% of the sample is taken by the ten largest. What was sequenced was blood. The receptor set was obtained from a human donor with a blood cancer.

The CDR3: CASSPTGSSYEQYF. CDR3 sequence (DNA): TGTGCCAGCTCACCGACCGGTAGCTCCTACGAGCAGTACTTC. V usage is TRBV18 and J usage is TRBJ2-7; no clear D gene. There are 14 residues in the CDR3. The germline CDR1 and CDR2 sequences are KGHSH and LQKENI. The V gene lost 3 bases and the J gene lost 0 bases, with 9 bases spanning the gap.

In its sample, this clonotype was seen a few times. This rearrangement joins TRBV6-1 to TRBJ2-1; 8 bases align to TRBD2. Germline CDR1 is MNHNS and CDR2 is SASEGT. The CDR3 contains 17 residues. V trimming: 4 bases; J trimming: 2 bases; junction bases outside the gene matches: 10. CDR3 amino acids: CASSAAGHSGTYNEQFF. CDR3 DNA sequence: TGTGCCAGCAGTGCCGCCGGCCATAGCGGGACCTACAATGAGCAGTTCTTC.

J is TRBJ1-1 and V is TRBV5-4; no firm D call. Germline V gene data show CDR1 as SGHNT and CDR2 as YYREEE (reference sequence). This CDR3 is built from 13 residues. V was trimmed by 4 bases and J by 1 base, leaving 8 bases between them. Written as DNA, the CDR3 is TGTGCCAGCAGCCCGGCCGGGAACACTGAAGCTTTCTTT. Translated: CASSPAGNTEAFF.

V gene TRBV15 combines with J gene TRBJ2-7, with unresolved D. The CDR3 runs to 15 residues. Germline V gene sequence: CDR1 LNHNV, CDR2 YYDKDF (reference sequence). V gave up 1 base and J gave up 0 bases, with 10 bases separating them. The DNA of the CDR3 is TGTGCCACCAGCAGAGTTCTGGGTAGCTCCTACGAGCAGTACTTC. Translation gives CATSRVLGSSYEQYF. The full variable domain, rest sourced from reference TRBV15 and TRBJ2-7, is DAMVIQNPRYQVTQFGKPVTLSCSQTLNHNVMYWYQQKSSQAPKLLFHYYDKDFNNEADTPDNFQSRRPNTSFCFLDIRSPGLGDTAMYLCATSRVLGSSYEQYFGPGTRLTVT.

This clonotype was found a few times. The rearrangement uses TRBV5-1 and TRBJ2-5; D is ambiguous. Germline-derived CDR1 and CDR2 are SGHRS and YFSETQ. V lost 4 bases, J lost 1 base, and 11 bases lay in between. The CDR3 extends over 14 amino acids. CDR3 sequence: CASSTMLGQETQYF. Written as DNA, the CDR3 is TGCGCCAGCAGCACCATGTTGGGCCAAGAGACCCAGTACTTC.

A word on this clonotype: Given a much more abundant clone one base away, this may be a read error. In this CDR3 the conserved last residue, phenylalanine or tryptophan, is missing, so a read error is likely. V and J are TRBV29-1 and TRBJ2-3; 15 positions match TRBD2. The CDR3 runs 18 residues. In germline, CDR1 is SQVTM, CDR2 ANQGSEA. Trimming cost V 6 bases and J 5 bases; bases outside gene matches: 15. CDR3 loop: CSVERTSGRALSEDTQYY. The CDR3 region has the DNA TGCAGCGTGGAGAGGACTAGCGGGAGGGCACTTTCCGAAGATACGCAGTATTAT.

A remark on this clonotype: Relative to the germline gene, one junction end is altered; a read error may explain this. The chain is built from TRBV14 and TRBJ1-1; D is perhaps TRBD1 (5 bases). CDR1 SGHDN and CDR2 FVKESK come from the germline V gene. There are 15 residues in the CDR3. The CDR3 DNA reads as TGTGCCAGCAGCCCCTCGCAGGGTCCGAACACTGAATCTTTCTTT. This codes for CASSPSQGPNTESFF. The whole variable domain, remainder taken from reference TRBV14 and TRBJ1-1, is EAGVTQFPSHSVIEKGQTVTLRCDPISGHDNLYWYRRVMGKEIKFLLHFVKESKQDESGMPNNRFLAERTGGTYSTLKVQPAELEDSGVYFCASSPSQGPNTESFFGQGTRLTVV.

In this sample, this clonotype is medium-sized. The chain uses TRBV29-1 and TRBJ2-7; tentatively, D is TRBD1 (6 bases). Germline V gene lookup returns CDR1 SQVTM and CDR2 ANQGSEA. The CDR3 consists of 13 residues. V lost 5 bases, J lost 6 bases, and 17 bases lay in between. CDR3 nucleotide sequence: TGCAGCGTTCTAGAAGACAGGACAGCCGAGCAGTACTTC. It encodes CSVLEDRTAEQYF.

The CDR3 nucleotides are TGTGCCAGCTCACCAACTAGAGCGCGAGGAATGGATACGCAGTATTTT. It codes for CASSPTRARGMDTQYF. The chain joins TRBV18 to TRBJ2-3; D is perhaps TRBD2 (5 bases). CDR3 length: 16 residues. Per the germline V gene, CDR1 is KGHSH and CDR2 is LQKENI. The V end was cut by 2 bases, the J end by 6 bases, with 18 bases between. The full variable domain, its missing parts supplied by reference TRBV18 and TRBJ2-3, is NAGVMQNPRHLVRRRGQEARLRCSPMKGHSHVYWYRQLPEEGLKFMVYLQKENIIDESGMPKERFSAEFPKEGPSILRIQQVVRGDSAAYFCASSPTRARGMDTQYFGPGTRLTVL.

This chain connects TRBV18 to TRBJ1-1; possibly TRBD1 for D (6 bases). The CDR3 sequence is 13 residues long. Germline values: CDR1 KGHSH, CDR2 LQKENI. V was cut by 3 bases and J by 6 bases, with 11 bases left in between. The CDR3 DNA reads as TGTGCCAGCTCACCGAGGACAGAGTCTGAAGCTTTCTTT. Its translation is CASSPRTESEAFF.

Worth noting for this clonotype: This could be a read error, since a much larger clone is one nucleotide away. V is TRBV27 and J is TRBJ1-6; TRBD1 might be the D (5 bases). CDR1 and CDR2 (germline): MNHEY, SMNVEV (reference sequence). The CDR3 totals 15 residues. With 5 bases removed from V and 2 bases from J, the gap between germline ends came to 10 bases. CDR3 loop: CASSTHRTYNSPLHF. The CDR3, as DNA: TGTGCCAGCAGTACCCACAGGACCTATAATTCACCCCTCCACTTT.

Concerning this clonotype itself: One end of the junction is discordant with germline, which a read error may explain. CDR3 coding DNA: TGTGCCAGTAGTATAGTTTTTAGCAATCATCCCCAGCATTTT. Amino acids: CASSIVFSNHPQHF. The chain links TRBV19 to TRBJ1-5; D not certain. The CDR3 consists of 14 residues. Germline CDR1 reads LNHDA; CDR2 reads SQIVND (reference sequence).

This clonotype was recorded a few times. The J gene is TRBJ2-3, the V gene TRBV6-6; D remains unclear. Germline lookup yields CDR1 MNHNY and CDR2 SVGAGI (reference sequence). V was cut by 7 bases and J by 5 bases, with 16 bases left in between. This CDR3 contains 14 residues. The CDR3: CASKPRDMVDTQYF. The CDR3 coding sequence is TGTGCCAGCAAGCCTAGAGATATGGTAGATACGCAGTATTTT.

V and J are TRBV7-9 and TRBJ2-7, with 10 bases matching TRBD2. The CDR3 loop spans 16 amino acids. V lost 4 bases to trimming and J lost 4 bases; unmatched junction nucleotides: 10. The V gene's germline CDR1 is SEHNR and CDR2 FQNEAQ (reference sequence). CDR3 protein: CASSSTRSGGGYEQYF. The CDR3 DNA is TGTGCCAGCAGCTCTACTAGAAGCGGGGGGGGGTACGAGCAGTACTTC.

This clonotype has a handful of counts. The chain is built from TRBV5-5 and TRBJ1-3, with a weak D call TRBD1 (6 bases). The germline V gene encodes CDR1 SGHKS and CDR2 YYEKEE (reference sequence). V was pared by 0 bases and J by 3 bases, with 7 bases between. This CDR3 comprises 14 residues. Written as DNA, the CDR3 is TGTGCCAGCAGCTTGGTGGACAGTGGAAACACCATATATTTT. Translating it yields CASSLVDSGNTIYF.

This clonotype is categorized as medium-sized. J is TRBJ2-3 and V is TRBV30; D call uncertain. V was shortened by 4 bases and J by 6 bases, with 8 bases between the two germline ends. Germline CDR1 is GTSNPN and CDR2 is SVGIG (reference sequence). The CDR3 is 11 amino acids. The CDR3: CAWNNFDTQYF. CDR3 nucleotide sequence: TGTGCCTGGAACAACTTCGATACGCAGTATTTT.

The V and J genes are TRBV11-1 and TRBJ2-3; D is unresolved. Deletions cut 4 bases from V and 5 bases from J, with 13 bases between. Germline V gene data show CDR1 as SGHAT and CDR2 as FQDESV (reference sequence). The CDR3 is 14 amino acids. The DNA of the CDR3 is TGTGCCAGCAGCTCGAATCCTATCATAGATACGCAGTATTTT. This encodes CASSSNPIIDTQYF.

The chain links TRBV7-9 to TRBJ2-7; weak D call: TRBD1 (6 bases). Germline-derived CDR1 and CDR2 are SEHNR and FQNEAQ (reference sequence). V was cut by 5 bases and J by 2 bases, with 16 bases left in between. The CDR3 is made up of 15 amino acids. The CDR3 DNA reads TGTGCCAGCAGCCCCCCCGACAGGCCGGCCTACGAGCAGTACTTC. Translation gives CASSPPDRPAYEQYF.

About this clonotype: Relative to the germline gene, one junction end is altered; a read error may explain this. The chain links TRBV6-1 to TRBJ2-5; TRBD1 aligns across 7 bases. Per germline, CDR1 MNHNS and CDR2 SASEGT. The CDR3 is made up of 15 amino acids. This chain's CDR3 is CASREGGRPQETQYF. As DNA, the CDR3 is TGTGCCAGCAGGGAAGGGGGCAGACCCCAAGAGACCCAGTACTTC.

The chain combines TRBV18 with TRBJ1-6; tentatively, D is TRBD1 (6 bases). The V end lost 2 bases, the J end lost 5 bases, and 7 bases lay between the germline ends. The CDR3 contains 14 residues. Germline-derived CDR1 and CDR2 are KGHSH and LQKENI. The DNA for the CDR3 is TGTGCCAGCTCACCATCAGGGGATAATTCACCCCTCCACTTT. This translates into CASSPSGDNSPLHF.

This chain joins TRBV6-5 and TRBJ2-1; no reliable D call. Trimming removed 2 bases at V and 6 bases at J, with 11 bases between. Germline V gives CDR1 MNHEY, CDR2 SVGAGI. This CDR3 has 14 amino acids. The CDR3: CASSYRRISNEQFF. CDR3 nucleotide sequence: TGTGCCAGCAGTTACCGGCGGATTTCCAATGAGCAGTTCTTC.

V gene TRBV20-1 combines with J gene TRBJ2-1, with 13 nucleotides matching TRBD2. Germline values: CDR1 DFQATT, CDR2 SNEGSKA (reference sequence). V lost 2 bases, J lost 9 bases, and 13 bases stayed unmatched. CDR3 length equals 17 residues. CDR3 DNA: TGCAGTGCTAGAACAGACCTACCAACTAGCGGGAGGGCTGAGCAGTTCTTC. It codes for CSARTDLPTSGRAEQFF.

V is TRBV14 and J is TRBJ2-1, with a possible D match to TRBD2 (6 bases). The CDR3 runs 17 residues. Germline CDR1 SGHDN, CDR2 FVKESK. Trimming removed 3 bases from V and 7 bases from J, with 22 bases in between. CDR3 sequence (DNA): TGTGCCAGCAGCCAGCGCCTTATACCGGGACTTGGGAATGAGCAGTTCTTC. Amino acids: CASSQRLIPGLGNEQFF.

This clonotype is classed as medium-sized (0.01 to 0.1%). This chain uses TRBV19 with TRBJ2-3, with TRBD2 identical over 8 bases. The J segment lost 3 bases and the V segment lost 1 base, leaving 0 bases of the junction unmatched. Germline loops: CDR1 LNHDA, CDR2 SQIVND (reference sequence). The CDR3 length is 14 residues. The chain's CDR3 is CASSIAGGTDTQYF. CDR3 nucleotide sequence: TGTGCCAGTAGTATAGCGGGAGGGACAGATACGCAGTATTTT.